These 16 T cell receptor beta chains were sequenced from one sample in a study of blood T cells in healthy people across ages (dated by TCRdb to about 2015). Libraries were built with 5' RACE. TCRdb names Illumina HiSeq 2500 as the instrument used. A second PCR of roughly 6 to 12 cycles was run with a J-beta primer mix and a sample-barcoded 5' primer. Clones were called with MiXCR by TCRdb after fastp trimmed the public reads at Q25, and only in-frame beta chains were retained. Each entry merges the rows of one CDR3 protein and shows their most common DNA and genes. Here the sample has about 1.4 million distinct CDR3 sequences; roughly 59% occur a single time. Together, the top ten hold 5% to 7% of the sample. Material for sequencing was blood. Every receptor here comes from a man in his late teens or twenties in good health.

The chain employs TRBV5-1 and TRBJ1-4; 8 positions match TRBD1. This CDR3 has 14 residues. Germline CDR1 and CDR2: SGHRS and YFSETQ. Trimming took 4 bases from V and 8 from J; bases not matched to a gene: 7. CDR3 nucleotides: TGCGCCAGCAGCCTCGGACAGGGAATGGAAAAACTGTTTTTT. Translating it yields CASSLGQGMEKLFF.

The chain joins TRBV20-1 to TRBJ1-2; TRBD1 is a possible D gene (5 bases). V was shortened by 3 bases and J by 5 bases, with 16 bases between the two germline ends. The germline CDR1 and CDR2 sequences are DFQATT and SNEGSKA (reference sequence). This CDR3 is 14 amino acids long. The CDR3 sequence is CSASRDRGHYGYTF. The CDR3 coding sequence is TGCAGTGCTAGCCGGGACCGCGGCCATTATGGCTACACCTTC.

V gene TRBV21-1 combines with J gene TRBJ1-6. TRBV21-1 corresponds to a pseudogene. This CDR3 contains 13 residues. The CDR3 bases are TGTGCCAGCATAGGGCGGGAAAATTCACCCCTCCACTTT. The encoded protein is CASIGRENSPLHF.

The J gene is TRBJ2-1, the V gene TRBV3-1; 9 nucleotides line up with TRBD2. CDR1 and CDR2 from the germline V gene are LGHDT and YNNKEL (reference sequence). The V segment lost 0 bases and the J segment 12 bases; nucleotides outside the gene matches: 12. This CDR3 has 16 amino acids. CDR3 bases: TGTGCCAGCAGCCAAGATTTCGCTAGCGGGACCGCGCTGCAGTTCTTC. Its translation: CASSQDFASGTALQFF.

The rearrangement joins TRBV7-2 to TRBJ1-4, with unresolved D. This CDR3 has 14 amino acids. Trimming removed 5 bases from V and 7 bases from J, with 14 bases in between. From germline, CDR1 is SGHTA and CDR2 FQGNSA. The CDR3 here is CASSPTRTGEKLFF. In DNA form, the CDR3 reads TGTGCCAGCAGCCCTACTCGGACGGGTGAAAAACTGTTTTTT. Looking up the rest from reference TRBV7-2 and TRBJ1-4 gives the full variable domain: GAGVSQSPSNKVTEKGKDVELRCDPISGHTALYWYRQSLGQGLEFLIYFQGNSAPDKSGLPSDRFSAERTGGSVSTLTIQRTQQEDSAVYLCASSPTRTGEKLFFGSGTQLSVL.

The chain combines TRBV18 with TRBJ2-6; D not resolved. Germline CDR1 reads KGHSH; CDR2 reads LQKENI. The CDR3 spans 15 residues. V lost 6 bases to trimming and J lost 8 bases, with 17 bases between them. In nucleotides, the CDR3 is TGTGCCAGCTCCCCTAGGGCACAACTCCCCAACGTCCTGACTTTC. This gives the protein CASSPRAQLPNVLTF.

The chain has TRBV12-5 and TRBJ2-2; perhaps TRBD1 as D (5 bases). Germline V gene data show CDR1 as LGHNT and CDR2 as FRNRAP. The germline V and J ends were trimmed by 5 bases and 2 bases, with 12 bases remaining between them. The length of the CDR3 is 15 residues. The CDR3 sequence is CASGVDRTNTGELFF. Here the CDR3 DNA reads TGTGCTAGTGGTGTCGACAGAACTAACACCGGGGAGCTGTTTTTT.

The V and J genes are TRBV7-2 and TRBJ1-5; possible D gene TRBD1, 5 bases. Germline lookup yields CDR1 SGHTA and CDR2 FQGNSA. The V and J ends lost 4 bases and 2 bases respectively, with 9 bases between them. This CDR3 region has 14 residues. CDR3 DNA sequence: TGTGCCAGCAGCTCGGCAGGGCGCAATCAGCCCCAGCATTTT. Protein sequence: CASSSAGRNQPQHF.

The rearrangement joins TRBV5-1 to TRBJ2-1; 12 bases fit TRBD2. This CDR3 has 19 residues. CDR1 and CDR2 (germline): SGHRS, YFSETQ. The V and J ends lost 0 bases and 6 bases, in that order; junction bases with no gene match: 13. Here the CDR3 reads CASSLDRATRTSGVNEQFF. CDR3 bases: TGCGCCAGCAGCTTGGACAGGGCTACCAGGACTAGCGGGGTCAATGAGCAGTTCTTC.

The CDR3 nucleotides read TGTGCCAGCAGCTCTCCGACCCATCATCCCTACGAGCAGTACTTC. Its translation is CASSSPTHHPYEQYF. The V gene is TRBV7-9, the J gene TRBJ2-7, with unresolved D. The CDR3 covers 15 residues. Looked up from germline, CDR1 is SEHNR and CDR2 is FQNEAQ (reference sequence). V lost 4 bases, J lost 2 bases, and 15 bases lay in between.

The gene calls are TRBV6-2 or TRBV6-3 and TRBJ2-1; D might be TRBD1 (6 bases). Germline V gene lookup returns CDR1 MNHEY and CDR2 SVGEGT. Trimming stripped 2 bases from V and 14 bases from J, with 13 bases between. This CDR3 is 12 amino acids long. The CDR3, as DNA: TGTGCCAGCAGTTACCTGACAGGTGACAAGTTCTTC. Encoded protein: CASSYLTGDKFF.

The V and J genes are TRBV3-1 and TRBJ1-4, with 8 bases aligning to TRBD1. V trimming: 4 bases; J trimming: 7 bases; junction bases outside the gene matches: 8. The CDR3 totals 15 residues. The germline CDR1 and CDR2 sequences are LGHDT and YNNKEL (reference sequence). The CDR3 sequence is CASSPTGGPFEKLFF. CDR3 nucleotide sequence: TGTGCCAGCAGCCCCACAGGGGGGCCTTTTGAAAAACTGTTTTTT.

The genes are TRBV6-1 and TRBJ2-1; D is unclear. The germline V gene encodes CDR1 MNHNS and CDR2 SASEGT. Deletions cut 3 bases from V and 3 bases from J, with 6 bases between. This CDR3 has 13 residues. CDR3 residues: CASSENSYNEQFF. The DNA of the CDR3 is TGTGCCAGCAGTGAGAACAGCTACAATGAGCAGTTCTTC.

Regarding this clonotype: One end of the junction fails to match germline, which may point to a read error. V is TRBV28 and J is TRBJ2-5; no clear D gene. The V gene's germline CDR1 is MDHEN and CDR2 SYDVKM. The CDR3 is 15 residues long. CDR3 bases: TGTGCCAGCAGTAGAACCATGGGGTACCAAGAGATCCAGTACTTC. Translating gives CASSRTMGYQEIQYF. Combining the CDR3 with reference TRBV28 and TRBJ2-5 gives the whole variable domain DVKVTQSSRYLVKRTGEKVFLECVQDMDHENMFWYRQDPGLGLRLIYFSYDVKMKEKGDIPEGYSVSREKKERFSLILESASTNQTSMYLCASSRTMGYQEIQYFGPGTRLLVL.

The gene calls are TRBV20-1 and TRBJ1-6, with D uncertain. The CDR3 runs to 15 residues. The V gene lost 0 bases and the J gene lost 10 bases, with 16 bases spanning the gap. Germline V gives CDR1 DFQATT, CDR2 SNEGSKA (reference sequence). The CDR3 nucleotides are TGCAGTGCTAGAGATCTCTCGGGATCTGGATCACCCCTCCACTTT. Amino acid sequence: CSARDLSGSGSPLHF.

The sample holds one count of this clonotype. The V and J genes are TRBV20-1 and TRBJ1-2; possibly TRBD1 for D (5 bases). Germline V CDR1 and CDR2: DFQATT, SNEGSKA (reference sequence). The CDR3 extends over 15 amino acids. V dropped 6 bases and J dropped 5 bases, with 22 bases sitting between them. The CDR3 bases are TGCAGTGCACCTACATTCGGGACTGGCCATTATGGCTACACCTTC. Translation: CSAPTFGTGHYGYTF.